This T cell receptor (beta chain) was recorded in a study of vaccination effects on CD4 cells after COVID-19 (dated by TCRdb to the early 2020s). For context, the study as a whole: Each participant got two doses of an mRNA SARS-CoV-2 vaccine, either BNT162b2 or mRNA-1273. A total of over nine COVID-19 convalescent patients and a handful of SARS-CoV-2-naive healthy vaccine recipients were included in the full study. Pre-vaccine samples were drawn from a couple of convalescent patients 16 days and one week before the first dose, at 142 and 148 days after COVID-19 diagnosis. SARS-CoV-2 spike-specific CD4+ TCR repertoires from before and after mRNA vaccination were compared in COVID-19 convalescent patients and in infection-naive vaccine recipients. The Oncomine TCR Beta short-read assay on an Illumina iSeq 100 was used to sequence cultures from other donors in the study. Summary of the overall study and its limitations: The study was limited by a small number of convalescent patients, and early post-infection timepoints were lacking. Marked clonal contraction was observed in both infection-induced and vaccine-induced clones at late post-vaccination timepoints, consistent with waning T cell responses. In convalescent patients, the post-vaccine spike-reactive repertoire was composed mainly of new vaccine-induced clones that were largely distinct from infection-induced clones.

The V and J ends are trimmed by 4 bases and 4 bases, leaving 12 bases between them. The CDR3 contains 14 residues, cysteine and phenylalanine counted. CDR3 DNA only is kept here, 42 bases in frame from base 1. The germline V gene gives CDR1 as SGHRS and CDR2 as YFSETQ. In the ViraFEST assay, PBMC were stimulated with viral peptide pools, and antigen-specific CD4+ T cell clonotypes were then identified by expansion using TCR sequencing. After 10 days of culture, CD4+ T cells were isolated with the EasySep CD4+ T cell isolation kit. PCR-confirmed SARS-CoV-2 infection had occurred in convalescent patients between March and December 2020, before the Alpha, Beta and Delta variants emerged in the United States. Approximately 2 million PBMC per well were cultured in IMDM with about 4.8% human AB serum, about 9.4 IU/ml IL-2 and gentamicin, plus 10 ug/ml peptides. On days 3 and 7, half of the culture medium was replaced with fresh IL-2-containing medium. Each peptide stimulation condition was cultured in triplicate wells unless otherwise noted. PBMC were separated from whole blood using Ficoll-Paque Plus gradient centrifugation and were then either cryopreserved at -140C or used fresh. The overlapping peptide pools covered the spike proteins of SARS-CoV-2 and of the common cold coronaviruses HCoV-NL63, HCoV-OC43 and HCoV-229E. The QIAamp micro DNA kit was used to extract genomic DNA from the cultured CD4+ T cells.

In the case of this clone: Which antigen it targets is not known. Base qualities are not at hand, and no much larger clone is one base apart.

The library was built by means of the immunoSEQ multiplex PCR assay. DNA from the cultured, isolated CD4+ T cells was subjected to TCR beta CDR3 sequencing. From the authors' description of their analysis: Non-productive TCR sequences were removed, reads were trimmed to the CDR3 region, and CDR3s of at least 7 amino acids were retained. Antigen-specific clonotypes were identified using the MANAFEST web app by comparison of expansion in peptide wells against reference cultures. Positive clones required FDR<0.05 expansion versus reference and all other wells, odds ratio above 5, and frequency above 0.1% in two replicate wells. A clonotype was called cross-reactive if it was significantly expanded both in SARS-CoV-2 spike wells and in at least one common cold coronavirus spike condition. Using the stringdist R package, CDR3 similarity was measured by Levenshtein distance, and unrooted trees were constructed with ape in R 3.6.1. TCRdb stores this immuneACCESS table with in-frame sequences only. Part of the clones is absent; in the studies checked, under half of the shortfall reflects unresolved V genes, and no reason is known for the rest. V and J calls and clone size are those listed in that table; D and trimming were worked out from the DNA. The sample contains approximately 33,000 clones, around 69% of them found a single time. About 18% of the sample goes to the ten largest clones.

This clonotype was sampled from a human donor who had a prior SARS-CoV-2 infection. The sequences come from CD4+ T cells from PBMCs cultured with HCoV-NL63 spike peptides, collected before COVID-19 vaccination. The cell subset or site label, read with the paper, signifies: HCoV-NL63 spike overlapping peptide pool stimulation. The chain uses TRBV5-1 and TRBJ2-1; TRBD1 is a weak D gene call, 7 bases matching. The DNA sequence is given as TGCGCCAGCAGCCCGGGGGACAGTTACAATGAGCAGTTCTTC. The translation is CASSPGDSYNEQFF.